This T cell receptor beta chain was documented in a study of response to subunit inactivated influenza vaccine. Study conclusions and caveats: New T cells are recruited in small numbers by each seasonal influenza vaccination, according to the authors' suggestion.

CDR1 and CDR2 (germline): LGHDT, YNNKEL (reference sequence). The CDR3 is made up of 15 amino acids. Between the trimmed V and J ends, which lost 4 bases and 3 bases, there was a span of 15 bases. Comment on this clonotype: What it binds is not known.

TCRdb re-derived calls from the RT-PCR reads in MiXCR, one entry per CDR3 protein. Altogether roughly 790,000 distinct CDR3 sequences are present, less than 25% being singletons, with the ten largest covering roughly a tenth. The sequence was obtained from a man over 45 who received an inactivated influenza vaccine. This chain uses TRBV3-1 with TRBJ1-1, with a tentative D call TRBD1 (5 bases). The sequencing used PBMCs from blood, collected less than 6 days after vaccination. The CDR3 DNA is TGTGCCAGCAGCCGAGGGGTATCTTCGGACACTGAAGCTTTCTTT. Protein sequence: CASSRGVSSDTEAFF. Variable domain in full (rest from reference TRBV3-1 and TRBJ1-1): DTAVSQTPKYLVTQMGNDKSIKCEQNLGHDTMYWYKQDSKKFLKIMFSYNNKELIINETVPNRFSPKSPDKAHLNLHINSLELGDSAVYFCASSRGVSSDTEAFFGQGTRLTVV.